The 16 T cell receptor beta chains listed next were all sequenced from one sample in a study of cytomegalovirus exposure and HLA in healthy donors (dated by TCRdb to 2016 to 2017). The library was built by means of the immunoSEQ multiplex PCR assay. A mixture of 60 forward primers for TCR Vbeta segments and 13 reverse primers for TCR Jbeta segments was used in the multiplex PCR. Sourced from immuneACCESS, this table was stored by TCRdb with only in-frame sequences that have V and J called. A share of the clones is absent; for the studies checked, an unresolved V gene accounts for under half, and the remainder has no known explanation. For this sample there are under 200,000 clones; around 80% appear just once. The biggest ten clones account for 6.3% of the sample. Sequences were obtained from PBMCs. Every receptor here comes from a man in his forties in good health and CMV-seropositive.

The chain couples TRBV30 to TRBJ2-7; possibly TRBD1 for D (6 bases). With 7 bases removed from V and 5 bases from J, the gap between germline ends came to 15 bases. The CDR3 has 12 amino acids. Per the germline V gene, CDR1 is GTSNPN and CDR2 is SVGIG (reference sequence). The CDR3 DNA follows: TGTGCCTCCGGGACAAACCTGAACGAGCAGTACTTC. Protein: CASGTNLNEQYF.

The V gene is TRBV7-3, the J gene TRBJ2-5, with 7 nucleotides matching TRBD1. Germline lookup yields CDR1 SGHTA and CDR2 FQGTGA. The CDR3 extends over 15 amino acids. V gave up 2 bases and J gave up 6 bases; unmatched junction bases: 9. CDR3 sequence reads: CASSLEGGGVQTQYF. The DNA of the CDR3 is TGTGCCAGCAGCTTAGAAGGGGGCGGCGTCCAGACCCAGTACTTC.

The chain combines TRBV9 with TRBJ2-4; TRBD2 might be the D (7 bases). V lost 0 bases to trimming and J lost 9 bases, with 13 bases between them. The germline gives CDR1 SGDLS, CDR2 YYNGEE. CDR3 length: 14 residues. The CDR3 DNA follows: TGTGCCAGCAGCGTAGAGGGGGGGCTGGGCATTCAGTACTTC. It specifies CASSVEGGLGIQYF. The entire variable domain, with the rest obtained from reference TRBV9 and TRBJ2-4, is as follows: DSGVTQTPKHLITATGQRVTLRCSPRSGDLSVYWYQQSLDQGLQFLIQYYNGEERAKGNILERFSAQQFPDLHSELNLSSLELGDSALYFCASSVEGGLGIQYFGAGTRLSVL.

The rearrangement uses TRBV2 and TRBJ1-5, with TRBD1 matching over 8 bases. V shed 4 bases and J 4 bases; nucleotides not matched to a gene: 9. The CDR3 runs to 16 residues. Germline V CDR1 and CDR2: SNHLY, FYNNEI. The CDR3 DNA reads TGTGCCAGCAGTGTCTTGGACAGGGTATTGAATCAGCCCCAGCATTTT. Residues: CASSVLDRVLNQPQHF.

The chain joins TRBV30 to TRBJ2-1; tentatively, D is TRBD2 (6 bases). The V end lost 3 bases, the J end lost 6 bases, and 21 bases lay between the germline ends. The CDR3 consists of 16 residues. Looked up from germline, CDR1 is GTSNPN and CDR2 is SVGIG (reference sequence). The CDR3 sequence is CAWSHWDLVPSNEQFF. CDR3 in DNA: TGTGCCTGGAGCCATTGGGACTTGGTTCCTTCCAATGAGCAGTTCTTC.

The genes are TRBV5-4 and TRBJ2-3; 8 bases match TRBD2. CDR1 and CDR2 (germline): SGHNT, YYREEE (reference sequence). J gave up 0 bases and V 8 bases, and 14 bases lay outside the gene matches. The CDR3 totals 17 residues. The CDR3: CASTPGGGYTSTDTQYF. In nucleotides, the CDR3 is TGTGCCAGTACACCGGGCGGGGGGTATACTAGCACAGATACGCAGTATTTT.

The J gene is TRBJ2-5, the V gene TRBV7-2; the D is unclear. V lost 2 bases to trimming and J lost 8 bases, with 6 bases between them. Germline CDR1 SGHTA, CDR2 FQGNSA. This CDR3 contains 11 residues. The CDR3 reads CASSLMATQYF. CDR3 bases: TGTGCCAGCAGCTTAATGGCTACCCAGTACTTC.

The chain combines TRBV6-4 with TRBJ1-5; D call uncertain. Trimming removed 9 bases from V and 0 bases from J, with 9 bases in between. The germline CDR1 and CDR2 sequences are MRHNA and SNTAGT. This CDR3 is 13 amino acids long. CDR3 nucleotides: TGTGCCAGTGCGGGAGATAGCAATCAGCCCCAGCATTTT. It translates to CASAGDSNQPQHF.

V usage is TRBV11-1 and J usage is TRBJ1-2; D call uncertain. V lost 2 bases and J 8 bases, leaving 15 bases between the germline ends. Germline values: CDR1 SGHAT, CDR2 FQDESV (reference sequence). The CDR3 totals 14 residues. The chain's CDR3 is CASSLTQSSGGYTF. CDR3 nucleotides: TGTGCCAGCAGCTTAACCCAGAGCTCAGGAGGCTACACCTTC.

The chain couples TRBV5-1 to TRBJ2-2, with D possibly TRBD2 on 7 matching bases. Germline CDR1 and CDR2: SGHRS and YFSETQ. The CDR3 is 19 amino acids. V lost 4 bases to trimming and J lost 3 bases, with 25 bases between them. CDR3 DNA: TGCGCCAGCAGCACCAGACGGTGGGGGGGGCCTGGCGACACCGGGGAGCTGTTTTTT. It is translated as CASSTRRWGGPGDTGELFF.

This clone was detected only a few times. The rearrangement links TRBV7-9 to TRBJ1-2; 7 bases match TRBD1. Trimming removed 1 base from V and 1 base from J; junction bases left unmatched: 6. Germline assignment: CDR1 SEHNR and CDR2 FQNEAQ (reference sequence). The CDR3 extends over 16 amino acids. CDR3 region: CASSLGRGDSNYGYTF. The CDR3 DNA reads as TGTGCCAGCAGCTTAGGGCGGGGGGACAGTAACTATGGCTACACCTTC.

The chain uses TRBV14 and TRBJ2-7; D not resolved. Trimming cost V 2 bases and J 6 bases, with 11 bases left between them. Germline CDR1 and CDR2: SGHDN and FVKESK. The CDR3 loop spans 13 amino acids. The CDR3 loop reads CASSQSRLGEQYF. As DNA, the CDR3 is TGTGCCAGCAGCCAATCCCGACTTGGCGAGCAGTACTTC.

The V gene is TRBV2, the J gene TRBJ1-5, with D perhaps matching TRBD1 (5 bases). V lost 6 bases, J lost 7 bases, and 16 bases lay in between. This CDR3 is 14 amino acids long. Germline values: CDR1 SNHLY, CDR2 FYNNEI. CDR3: CASSRRGFYQPQHF. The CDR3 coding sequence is TGTGCCAGCAGCCGACGGGGGTTTTACCAGCCCCAGCATTTT.

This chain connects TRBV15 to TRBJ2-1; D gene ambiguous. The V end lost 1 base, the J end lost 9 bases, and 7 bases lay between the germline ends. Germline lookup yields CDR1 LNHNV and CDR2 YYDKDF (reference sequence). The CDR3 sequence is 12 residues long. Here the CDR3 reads CATSRAYGEQFF. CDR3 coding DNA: TGTGCCACCAGCAGAGCCTACGGTGAGCAGTTCTTC.

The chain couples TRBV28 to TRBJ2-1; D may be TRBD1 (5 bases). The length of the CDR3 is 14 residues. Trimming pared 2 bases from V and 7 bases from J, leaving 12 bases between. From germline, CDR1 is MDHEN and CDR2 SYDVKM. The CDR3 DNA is TGTGCCAGCAGTTTAAAGGGGCCAGGTAATGAGCAGTTCTTC. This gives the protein CASSLKGPGNEQFF.

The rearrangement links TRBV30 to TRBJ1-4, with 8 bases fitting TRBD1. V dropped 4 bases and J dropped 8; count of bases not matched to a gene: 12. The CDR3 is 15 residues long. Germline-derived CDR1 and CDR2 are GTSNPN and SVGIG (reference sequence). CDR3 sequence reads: CAWNKPDRAQEKLFF. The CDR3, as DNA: TGTGCCTGGAATAAACCGGACAGGGCTCAGGAAAAACTGTTTTTT.